This TCR beta chain came from a study of control samples from healthy donors and cancer patients (dated by TCRdb to 2019 to 2021). Library generation was performed with the immunoSEQ multiplex PCR assay. What TCRdb holds here is the immuneACCESS table cut down to in-frame rearrangements. Part of the clones is not present; checked against another copy, under half of the missing clones reflect an unresolved V gene, and the others are unexplained. In all, the sample holds more than 100,000 clones, and roughly 91% of those were seen once. The ten largest clones add up to approximately 20% of the sample. V loses 1 base of germline sequence and J loses 3 bases, and the interval between the two ends is 12 bases. For CDR1 and CDR2, the germline V gene lists SQVTM and ANQGSEA. Spanning cysteine to phenylalanine, the CDR3 consists of 15 amino acids. Of the read, only the CDR3 DNA is kept; its 45 bases are in frame from base 1.

With respect to this clone: Which antigen it targets is not known. The sample holds no much larger clone one base away, and base qualities are not on file.

Input material: PBMCs. This receptor was obtained from a man in his 60s with lung cancer. The chain employs TRBV29-1 and TRBJ2-2, with no D gene named confidently. The nucleotide sequence reads TGCAGCGTTGAAGCTTCGGCTCTCGACACCGGGGAGCTGTTTTTT. Its coded protein is CSVEASALDTGELFF.